This T cell receptor (beta chain) was observed in a study of response to subunit inactivated influenza vaccine. Findings of the study overall: With each seasonal influenza vaccination, the authors suggested, few new T cells are recruited.

TCRdb called the RT-PCR reads again in MiXCR, with one record for every CDR3 protein. The data hold hundreds of thousands of distinct CDR3 sequences, with about 14% observed a single time. This clonotype was detected a few times. Its target is not known. This sequence was found in a man aged 50-59 years who received an inactivated influenza vaccine. This sample comprised PBMCs from blood, obtained roughly 15 days before vaccination.

The CDR3 DNA sequence: TGTGCCTGGAGGGACAGAGGGGTCTCAGAGACCCAGTACTTC. Translated, it gives CAWRDRGVSETQYF. The chain carries TRBV30 and TRBJ2-5, with a tentative D call TRBD1 (6 bases). The CDR3 length is 14 residues. Trimming removed 3 bases at V and 4 bases at J, with 15 bases between. Germline-derived CDR1 and CDR2 are GTSNPN and SVGIG (reference sequence).